This T cell receptor (beta chain) appears in the sequencing data of a study of blood T cell repertoires in COVID-19. In the study overall: Material from acute and convalescent COVID-19 was sourced from the United States, Italy and Spain.

Here immunoSEQ multiplex PCR was the method, and the copy in TCRdb shows in-frame clones only, minus some. This sample has 150,000 to 200,000 clones, with 80% found just once. Cohort 3 donors were reported recovered after two negative PCRs, clearance, or symptom resolution. Material for sequencing was PBMCs or T cells enriched from blood (not recorded which). The source of this sequence is a man aged 35-49 years who had recovered from COVID-19.

CDR3 coding DNA: TGTGCCAGCAGCGTAGGAGACAGCTCTGGAAACACCATATATTTT. Translation: CASSVGDSSGNTIYF. This sequence joins TRBV9 and TRBJ1-3; D might be TRBD1 (5 bases). This CDR3 spans 15 amino acids. Looked up from germline, CDR1 is SGDLS and CDR2 is YYNGEE. V gave up 0 bases and J gave up 0 bases, with 7 bases separating them.